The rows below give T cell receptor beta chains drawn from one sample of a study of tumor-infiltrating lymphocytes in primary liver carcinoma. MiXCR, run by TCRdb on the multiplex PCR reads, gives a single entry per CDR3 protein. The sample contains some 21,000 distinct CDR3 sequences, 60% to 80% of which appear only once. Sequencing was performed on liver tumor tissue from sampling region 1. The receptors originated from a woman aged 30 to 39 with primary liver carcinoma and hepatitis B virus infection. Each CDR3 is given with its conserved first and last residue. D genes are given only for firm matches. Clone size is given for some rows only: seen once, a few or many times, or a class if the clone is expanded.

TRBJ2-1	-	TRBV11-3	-	TGTGCCAGGACTTCAACGGGACACGGCTTCTTGGATGATCAGTTCTTC	CARTSTGHGFLDDQFF
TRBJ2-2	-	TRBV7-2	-	TGTGCCAGCAGCGGGCGGCTCGAGGGAAGATGGGAGCTGTTTTTT	CASSGRLEGRWELFF
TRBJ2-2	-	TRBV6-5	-	TGTGCCAGCAGTCCGCGGGCAGGGCTCATCGGGGAGCTGTTTTTT	CASSPRAGLIGELFF
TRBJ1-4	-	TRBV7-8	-	TGTACCAGCAGCCCGCTGGAGGGACGAGGCGAAAAACTGTTTTTT	CTSSPLEGRGEKLFF
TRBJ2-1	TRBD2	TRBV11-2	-	TGTGCCAGCTCATTTGGAAGTGGGAGGGTGGGCAATGAGCTGTTCTTC	CASSFGSGRVGNELFF
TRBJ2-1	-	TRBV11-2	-	TGTGCCGGCATCTTAAATGATGCCTATGAGCGGTTCTTC	CAGILNDAYERFF
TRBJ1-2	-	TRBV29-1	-	TGCAAGGTTGCCCGGGGGACGGGCGCTCGCGGCTACACCTTC	CKVARGTGARGYTF
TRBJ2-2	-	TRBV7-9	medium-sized	TGTGCCAGCAGCTCAAGAGGCGGGGAGCTGTTTTTT	CASSSRGGELFF
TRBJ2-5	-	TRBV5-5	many	TGTGCCAGCAGCTTGGGGCTAGCAAGAGGGTACCAAGAGACCCAGTACTTC	CASSLGLARGYQETQYF
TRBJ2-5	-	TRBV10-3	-	TGTGCCATCAGTGAGTCGGCTACCAGAGAAGAGACCAAGTATTTC	CAISESATREETKYF
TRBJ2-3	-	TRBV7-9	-	TGTGCCAGCAGCTTAGGGGACATGCGGACAGATACGCAGTATTTT	CASSLGDMRTDTQYF
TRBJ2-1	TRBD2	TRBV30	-	TGTGCCTGGAACCGAGGGGGGACTAGTGGGAGAAATGAGCAGTTCTTC	CAWNRGGTSGRNEQFF
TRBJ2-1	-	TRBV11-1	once	TGTGCCAGCAGCCGGAGACAGGCATCCTACGATGGGCAGTTCTTC	CASSRRQASYDGQFF
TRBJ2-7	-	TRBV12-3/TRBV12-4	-	TGTGCCAGCAGTTTAGGTGGACAGTCCTACGAGCAGTACTTC	CASSLGGQSYEQYF
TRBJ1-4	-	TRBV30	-	TGTGTCTGGGGTGTACCCGGGGGAAAAAAACTGTTATTT	CVWGVPGGKKLLF
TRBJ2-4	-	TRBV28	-	TGTGTCAGCAGAAAGGGGGGGTCGGGAAACATTCAGTACTTC	CVSRKGGSGNIQYF
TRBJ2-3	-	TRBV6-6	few	TGTGCCAACAGTTACTCCTTTGGCAGCGGGTCCTCAGATACGCAGTATTTT	CANSYSFGSGSSDTQYF
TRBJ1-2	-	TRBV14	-	TGTGGCAGCAGCCATCCCCAGCTGGGTGACTACACCTTC	CGSSHPQLGDYTF
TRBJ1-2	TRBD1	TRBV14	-	TGTGCCAGCAGCCAAGGGGACAGCTTCCATGGCTACACCTTC	CASSQGDSFHGYTF
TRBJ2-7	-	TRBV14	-	TGTGCCAGTATCCAGGCGGCGGGGACTGACTATGAGCAGTACTTC	CASIQAAGTDYEQYF
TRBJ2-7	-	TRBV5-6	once	TGTGCCGGCAGCTTATGGGCAGGGCTATCGCAGTACTTC	CAGSLWAGLSQYF
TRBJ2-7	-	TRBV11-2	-	TGTGCTAGCTGCCGCCTCAGGATAGGGGGCGAGCAGTACTTC	CASCRLRIGGEQYF
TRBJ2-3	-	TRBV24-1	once	TGTACCACCAGTGATGCTGTCGGGACGGTGACGCAATATTTT	CTTSDAVGTVTQYF
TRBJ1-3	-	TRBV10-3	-	TGTGCCATCGGCGACTCAGTTTCTGGAAACACCATATATTTT	CAIGDSVSGNTIYF
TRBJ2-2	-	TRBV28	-	TGTGCCAGTGGTAGACCTACAGGGTACACCGGGGAGCTGTTTTTT	CASGRPTGYTGELFF
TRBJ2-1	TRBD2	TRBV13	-	TGTGCCATCAGCCTCGGGATTAGCGGGGCATACAATGAGCAGTTCTTC	CAISLGISGAYNEQFF
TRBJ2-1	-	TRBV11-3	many	TGTGCCAGCAGTTCAATGGGACACGGCTCCTTGGATGAGCAGTTCTTC	CASSSMGHGSLDEQFF
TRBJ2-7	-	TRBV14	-	TGTGCCATCAGCCAGGCGGCGGGGACTGACTACGAGCGGTATTTC	CAISQAAGTDYERYF
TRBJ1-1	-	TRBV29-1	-	TGCAGCATTGTTAGAAGATCTTCGGAAGGGGGGCCTAAAAACACTGAAGCTTTCTTT	CSIVRRSSEGGPKNTEAFF
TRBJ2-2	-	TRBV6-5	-	TGTGCCAGCAATCCGCGGACAGCGTTCACCGGGGAGATGTTTTTT	CASNPRTAFTGEMFF
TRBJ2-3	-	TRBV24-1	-	TGCACCGCCAGTGATGCTATCGGGACGGTGACGCAGTATTTT	CTASDAIGTVTQYF
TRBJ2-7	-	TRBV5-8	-	TGTGCCAGCAGCTTGCTCAGTGGCGATATCTCCTACGGGCAGTACTTC	CASSLLSGDISYGQYF
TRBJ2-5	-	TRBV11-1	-	TGTACTAGCAGCTTAGCAGGGCGCGAAGAGACCCAATACTTC	CTSSLAGREETQYF
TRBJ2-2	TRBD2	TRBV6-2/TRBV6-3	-	TGTGTCAGCTGTGGTCTCCATAGCGGGAGAAATCCCGGGGAGCTGCTTTTT	CVSCGLHSGRNPGELLF
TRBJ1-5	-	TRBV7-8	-	TGTACCAGCAGCCCCTTCCTCGGGGGCCAGCCCCAGCATTTT	CTSSPFLGGQPQHF
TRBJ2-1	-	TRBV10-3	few	TGTGCCATCAGTCCCACGGCGACTCGGGATGAGCAGATTTTC	CAISPTATRDEQIF
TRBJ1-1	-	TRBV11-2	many	TGTGCTAGCAGCTTCGATTTGTGCGGAAGAGTCGCTGAAGCTTTCTTT	CASSFDLCGRVAEAFF
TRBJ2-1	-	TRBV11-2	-	TGTGCCAGCAGTCAACTTGGGGTTCAGTTCTTC	CASSQLGVQFF
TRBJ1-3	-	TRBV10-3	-	TGTACCTTAAGTGAGTCAGTTTCTGGAAACACCATATATTTT	CTLSESVSGNTIYF
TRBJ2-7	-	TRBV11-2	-	TGTGACAGCAAGATTGCGGGATACTACGAGCAGTACTTC	CDSKIAGYYEQYF
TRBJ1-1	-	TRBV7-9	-	TGTGCCAGCAGCCCCCTCCTTGTCGTGACCACTGAAGCTTTCTTT	CASSPLLVVTTEAFF